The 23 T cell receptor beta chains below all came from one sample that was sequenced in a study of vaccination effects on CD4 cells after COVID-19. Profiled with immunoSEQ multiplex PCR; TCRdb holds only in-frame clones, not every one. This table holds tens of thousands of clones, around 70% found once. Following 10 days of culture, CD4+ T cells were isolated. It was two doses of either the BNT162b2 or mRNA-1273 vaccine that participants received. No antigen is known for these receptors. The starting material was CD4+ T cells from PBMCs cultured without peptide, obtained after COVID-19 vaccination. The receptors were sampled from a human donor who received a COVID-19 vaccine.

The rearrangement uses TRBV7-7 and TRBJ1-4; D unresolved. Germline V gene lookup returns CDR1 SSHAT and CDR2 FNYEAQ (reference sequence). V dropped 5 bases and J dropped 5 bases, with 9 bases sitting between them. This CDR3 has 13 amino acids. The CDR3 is CASSQTLNEKLFF. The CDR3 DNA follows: TGTGCCAGCAGCCAAACCCTAAATGAAAAACTGTTTTTT.

Here the CDR3 reads CAWREQGGFGKLFF. CDR3 nucleotide sequence: TGTGCCTGGAGAGAACAAGGCGGGTTCGGAAAACTGTTTTTT. The V and J genes are TRBV30 and TRBJ1-4; D is uncertain. This CDR3 region has 14 residues. The V end lost 3 bases, the J end lost 10 bases, and 18 bases lay between the germline ends. CDR1 is GTSNPN and CDR2 is SVGIG in the germline V gene (reference sequence).

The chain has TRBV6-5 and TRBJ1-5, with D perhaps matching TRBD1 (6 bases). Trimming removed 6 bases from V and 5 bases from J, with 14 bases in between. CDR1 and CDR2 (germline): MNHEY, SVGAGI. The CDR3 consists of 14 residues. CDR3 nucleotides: TGTGCCAGCAGAGTTCCGCAGGGGCATCAGCCCCAGCATTTT. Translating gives CASRVPQGHQPQHF.

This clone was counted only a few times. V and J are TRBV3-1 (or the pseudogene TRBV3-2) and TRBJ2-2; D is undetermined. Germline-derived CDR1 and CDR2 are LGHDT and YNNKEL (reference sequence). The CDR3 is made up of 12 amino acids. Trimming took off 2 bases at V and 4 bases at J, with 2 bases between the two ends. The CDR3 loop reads CASSQLTGELFF. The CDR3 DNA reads TGTGCCAGCAGCCAACTCACCGGGGAGCTGTTTTTT.

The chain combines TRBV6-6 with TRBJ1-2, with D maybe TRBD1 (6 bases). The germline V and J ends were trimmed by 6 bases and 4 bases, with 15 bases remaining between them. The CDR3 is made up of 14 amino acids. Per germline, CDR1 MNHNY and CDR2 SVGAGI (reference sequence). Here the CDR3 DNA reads TGTGCCAGCAGGCAGGGAGAAGGGGGCTATGGCTACACCTTC. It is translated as CASRQGEGGYGYTF.

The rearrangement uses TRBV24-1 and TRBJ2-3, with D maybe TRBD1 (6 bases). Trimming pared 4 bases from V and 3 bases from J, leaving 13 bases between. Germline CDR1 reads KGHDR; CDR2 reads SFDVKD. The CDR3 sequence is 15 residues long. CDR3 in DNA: TGTGCCACCAGTGACGACAGGCGTACTACAGATACGCAGTATTTT. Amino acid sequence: CATSDDRRTTDTQYF.

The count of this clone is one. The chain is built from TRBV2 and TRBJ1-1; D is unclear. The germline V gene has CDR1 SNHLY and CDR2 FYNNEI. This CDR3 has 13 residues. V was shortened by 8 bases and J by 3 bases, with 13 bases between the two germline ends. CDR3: CASGLHRDTEAFF. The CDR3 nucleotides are TGTGCCAGCGGGCTACACCGGGACACTGAAGCTTTCTTT.

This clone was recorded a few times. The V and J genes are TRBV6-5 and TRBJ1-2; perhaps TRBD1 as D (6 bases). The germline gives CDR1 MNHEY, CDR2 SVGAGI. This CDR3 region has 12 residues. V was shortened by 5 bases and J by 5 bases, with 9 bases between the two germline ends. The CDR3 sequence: CASSIQGYGYTF. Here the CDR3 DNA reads TGTGCCAGCAGTATACAGGGTTATGGCTACACCTTC.

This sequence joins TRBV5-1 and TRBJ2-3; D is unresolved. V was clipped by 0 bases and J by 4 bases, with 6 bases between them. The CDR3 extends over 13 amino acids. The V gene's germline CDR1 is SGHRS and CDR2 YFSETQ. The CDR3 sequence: CASSLDWADTQYF. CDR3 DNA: TGCGCCAGCAGCTTGGACTGGGCAGATACGCAGTATTTT.

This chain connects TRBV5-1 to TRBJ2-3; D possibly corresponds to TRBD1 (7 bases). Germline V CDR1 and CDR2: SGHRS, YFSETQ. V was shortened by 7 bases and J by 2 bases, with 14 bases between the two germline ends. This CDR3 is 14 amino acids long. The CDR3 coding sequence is TGCGCCAGCGGCGGGACAGCCGTCACAGATACGCAGTATTTT. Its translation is CASGGTAVTDTQYF.

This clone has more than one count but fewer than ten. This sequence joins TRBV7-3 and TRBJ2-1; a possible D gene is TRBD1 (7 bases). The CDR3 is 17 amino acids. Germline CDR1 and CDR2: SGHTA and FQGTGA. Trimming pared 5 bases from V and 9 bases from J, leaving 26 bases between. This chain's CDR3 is CASSPGGADTGVREQFF. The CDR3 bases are TGTGCCAGCAGCCCTGGAGGGGCGGATACAGGGGTTCGTGAGCAGTTCTTC. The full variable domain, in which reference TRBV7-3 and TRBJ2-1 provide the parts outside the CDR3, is GAGVSQTPSNKVTEKGKYVELRCDPISGHTALYWYRQSLGQGPEFLIYFQGTGAADDSGLPNDRFFAVRPEGSVSTLKIQRTERGDSAVYLCASSPGGADTGVREQFFGPGTRLTVL.

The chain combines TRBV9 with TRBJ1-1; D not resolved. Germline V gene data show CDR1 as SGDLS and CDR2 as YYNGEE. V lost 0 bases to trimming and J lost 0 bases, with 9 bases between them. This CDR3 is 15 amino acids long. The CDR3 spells CASSVVPGLNTEAFF. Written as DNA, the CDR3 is TGTGCCAGCAGCGTAGTTCCGGGATTGAACACTGAAGCTTTCTTT. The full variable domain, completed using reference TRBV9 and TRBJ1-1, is DSGVTQTPKHLITATGQRVTLRCSPRSGDLSVYWYQQSLDQGLQFLIQYYNGEERAKGNILERFSAQQFPDLHSELNLSSLELGDSALYFCASSVVPGLNTEAFFGQGTRLTVV.

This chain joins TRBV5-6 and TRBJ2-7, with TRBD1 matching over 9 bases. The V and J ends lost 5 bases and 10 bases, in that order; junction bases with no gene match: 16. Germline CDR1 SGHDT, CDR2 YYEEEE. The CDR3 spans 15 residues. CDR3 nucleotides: TGTGCCAGCAGTTCTACCGGGACAGGGTTTTACGGACAGTACGTC. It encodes CASSSTGTGFYGQYV.

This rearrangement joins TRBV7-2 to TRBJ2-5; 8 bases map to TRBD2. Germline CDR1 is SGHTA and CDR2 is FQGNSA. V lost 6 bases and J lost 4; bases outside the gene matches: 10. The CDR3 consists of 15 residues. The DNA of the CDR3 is TGTGCCAGCAGTCCGCCCGGGGGGGGTTTAGAGACCCAGTACTTC. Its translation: CASSPPGGGLETQYF.

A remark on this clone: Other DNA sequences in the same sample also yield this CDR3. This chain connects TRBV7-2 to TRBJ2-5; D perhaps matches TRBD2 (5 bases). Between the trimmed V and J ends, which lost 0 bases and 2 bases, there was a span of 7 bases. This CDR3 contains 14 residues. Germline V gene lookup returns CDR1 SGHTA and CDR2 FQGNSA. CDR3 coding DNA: TGTGCCAGCAGCTTAGCAGGGAGACAAGAGACCCAGTACTTC. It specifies CASSLAGRQETQYF.

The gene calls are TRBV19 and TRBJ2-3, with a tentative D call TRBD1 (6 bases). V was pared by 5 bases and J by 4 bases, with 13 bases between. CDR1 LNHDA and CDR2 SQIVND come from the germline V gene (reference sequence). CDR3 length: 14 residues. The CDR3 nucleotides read TGTGCCAGTAGTGCCCTTACAGGGTCAGATACGCAGTATTTT. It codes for CASSALTGSDTQYF.

The chain's CDR3 is CASSYISQYNEQFF. In nucleotides, the CDR3 is TGTGCCAGCAGTTACATTAGCCAGTACAATGAGCAGTTCTTC. This rearrangement joins TRBV6-2 or TRBV6-3 to TRBJ2-1, with D unclear. CDR3 length: 14 amino acids. CDR1 is MNHEY, CDR2 SVGEGT, per germline. Trimming took off 2 bases at V and 4 bases at J, with 9 bases between the two ends.

The CDR3 nucleotides read TGTGCCACCAGTGATCCGAGGACAAGCGGAAACACCATATATTTT. Encoded protein: CATSDPRTSGNTIYF. The J gene is TRBJ1-3, the V gene TRBV24-1, with D possibly TRBD1 on 5 matching bases. Trimming left V 3 bases short and J 4 bases short, with 12 bases between. This CDR3 is built from 15 residues. Germline CDR1 KGHDR, CDR2 SFDVKD.

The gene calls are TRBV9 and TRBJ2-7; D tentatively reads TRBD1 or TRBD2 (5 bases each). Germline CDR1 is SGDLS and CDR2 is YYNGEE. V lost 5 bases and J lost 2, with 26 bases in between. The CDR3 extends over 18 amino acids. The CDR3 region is CASSIELRRGDSPYEQYV. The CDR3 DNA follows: TGTGCCAGCAGTATCGAGCTACGCCGGGGAGACAGCCCCTACGAGCAGTACGTC.

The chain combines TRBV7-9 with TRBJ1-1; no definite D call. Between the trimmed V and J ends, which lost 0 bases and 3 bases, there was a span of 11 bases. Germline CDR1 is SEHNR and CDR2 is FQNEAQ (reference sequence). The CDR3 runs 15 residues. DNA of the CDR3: TGTGCCAGCAGCTTAGCCCCCCCCCGCGACACTGAAGCTTTCTTT. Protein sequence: CASSLAPPRDTEAFF.

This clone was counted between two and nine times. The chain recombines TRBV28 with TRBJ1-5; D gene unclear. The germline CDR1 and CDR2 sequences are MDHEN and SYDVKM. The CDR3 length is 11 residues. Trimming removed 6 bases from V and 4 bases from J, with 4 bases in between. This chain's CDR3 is CASSPNQPQHF. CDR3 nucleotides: TGTGCCAGCAGCCCAAATCAGCCCCAGCATTTT.

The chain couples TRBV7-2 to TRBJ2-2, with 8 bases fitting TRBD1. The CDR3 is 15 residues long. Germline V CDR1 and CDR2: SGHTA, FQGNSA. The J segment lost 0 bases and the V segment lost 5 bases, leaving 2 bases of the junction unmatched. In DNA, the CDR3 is TGTGCCAGCAGCGACAGGGGAGCGAACACCGGGGAGCTGTTTTTT. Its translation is CASSDRGANTGELFF.

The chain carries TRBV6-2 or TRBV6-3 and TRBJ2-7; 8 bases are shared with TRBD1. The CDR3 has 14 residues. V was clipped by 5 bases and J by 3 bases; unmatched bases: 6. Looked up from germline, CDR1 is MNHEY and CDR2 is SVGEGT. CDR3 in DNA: TGTGCCAGCAGTACCCTCGGACAGGGCTACGAGCAGTACGTC. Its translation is CASSTLGQGYEQYV.